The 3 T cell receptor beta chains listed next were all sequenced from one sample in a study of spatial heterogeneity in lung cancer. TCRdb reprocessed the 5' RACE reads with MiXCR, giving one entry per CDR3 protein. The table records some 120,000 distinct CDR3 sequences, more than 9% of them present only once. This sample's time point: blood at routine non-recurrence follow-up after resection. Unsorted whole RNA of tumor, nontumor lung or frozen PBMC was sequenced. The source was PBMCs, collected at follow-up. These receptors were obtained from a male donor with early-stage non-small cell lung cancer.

The CDR3 is CASSQGAGGYNEQFF. The DNA for the CDR3 is TGTGCCAGCAGCCAAGGGGCGGGGGGCTACAATGAGCAGTTCTTC. The rearrangement joins TRBV14 to TRBJ2-1; 8 positions match TRBD2. The CDR3 runs 15 residues. CDR1 and CDR2 from the germline V gene are SGHDN and FVKESK. V shed 1 base, J shed 3 bases, and the junction held 2 bases outside the gene matches.

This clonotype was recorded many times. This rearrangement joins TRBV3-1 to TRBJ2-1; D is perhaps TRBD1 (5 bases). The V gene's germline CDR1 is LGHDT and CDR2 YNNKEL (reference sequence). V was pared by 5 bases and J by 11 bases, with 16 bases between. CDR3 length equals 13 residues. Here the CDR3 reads CASSEPLGRKQFF. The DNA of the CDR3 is TGTGCCAGCAGCGAGCCCCTGGGGCGAAAGCAGTTCTTC.

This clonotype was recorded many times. CDR3 protein: CASSDNYEQYF. The CDR3 nucleotides are TGTGCCAGCAGTGATAACTACGAGCAGTACTTC. This rearrangement joins TRBV25-1 to TRBJ2-7; D unclear. The germline gives CDR1 MGHDK, CDR2 SYGVNS. V gave up 3 bases and J gave up 3 bases, with 3 bases separating them. This CDR3 contains 11 residues.